The 28 T cell receptor beta chains below come from one sample, sequenced in a study of T cells after yellow fever vaccination. One entry per CDR3 protein, called by TCRdb with MiXCR from the 5' RACE reads. Here the sample spans around 350,000 distinct CDR3 sequences, over 5% being singletons. The specimen comprised PBMCs, sampled 5 days after the yellow fever booster vaccination. The receptors stem from a man aged 25 to 45 who received the YFV17D yellow fever vaccine.

The V call is TRBV24-1, the J call TRBJ2-1; D gene unclear. V was trimmed by 4 bases and J by 2 bases, leaving 8 bases between them. Germline CDR1 and CDR2: KGHDR and SFDVKD. This CDR3 has 14 residues. The CDR3 bases are TGTGCCACCAGTGACACGACCCCCTACAATGAGCAGTTCTTC. Amino acids: CATSDTTPYNEQFF.

This clonotype was picked up many times. V gene TRBV6-1 combines with J gene TRBJ2-3, with no clear D. Trimming cost V 4 bases and J 4 bases, with 18 bases left between them. Germline lookup yields CDR1 MNHNS and CDR2 SASEGT. This CDR3 is built from 16 residues. Here the CDR3 DNA reads TGTGCCAGCAGTGCTTTTTTGGGCGGCATGGCAGATACGCAGTATTTT. This codes for CASSAFLGGMADTQYF.

There are a few counts of this clonotype. The J gene is TRBJ2-5, the V gene TRBV20-1; no clear D gene. The CDR3 length is 14 residues. The V end was cut by 3 bases, the J end by 1 base, with 12 bases between. Germline assignment: CDR1 DFQATT and CDR2 SNEGSKA (reference sequence). CDR3 region: CSAREINTQETQYF. In DNA form, the CDR3 reads TGCAGTGCTAGGGAGATTAACACCCAAGAGACCCAGTACTTC.

This clonotype appeared many times. The chain joins TRBV6-5 to TRBJ2-1; D is unclear. CDR1 and CDR2 from the germline V gene are MNHEY and SVGAGI. V lost 2 bases, J lost 1 base, and 6 bases lay in between. The length of the CDR3 is 14 residues. This CDR3 reads CASSYGVSYNEQFF. The CDR3, as DNA: TGTGCCAGCAGTTACGGGGTTTCCTACAATGAGCAGTTCTTC.

This clonotype was recorded at least ten times. J is TRBJ2-7 and V is TRBV9; D not resolved. The V gene lost 4 bases and the J gene lost 1 base, with 15 bases spanning the gap. This CDR3 region has 15 residues. Germline values: CDR1 SGDLS, CDR2 YYNGEE. The CDR3 is CASSPSDLGSYEQYF. DNA of the CDR3: TGTGCCAGCAGCCCGTCGGACCTGGGATCCTACGAGCAGTACTTC.

Only a few counts were recorded for this clonotype. The chain is built from TRBV4-3 and TRBJ2-1, with D unresolved. Between the trimmed V and J ends, which lost 3 bases and 5 bases, there was a span of 14 bases. Germline V CDR1 and CDR2: LGHNA, YSLEER. This CDR3 region has 15 residues. The CDR3 DNA sequence: TGCGCCAGCAGCCACTCGTGGGCCATCGACAATGAGCAGTTCTTC. Protein product: CASSHSWAIDNEQFF.

A remark on this clonotype: At one of its ends the junction is not consistent with the germline gene, which may arise from a read error. The CDR3: CASREDRGKTEAFF. The CDR3 DNA is TGTGCCAGCAGAGAAGACAGGGGAAAAACTGAAGCTTTCTTT. The chain carries TRBV2 and TRBJ1-1, with 8 bases fitting TRBD1. The CDR3 runs to 14 residues. Per the germline V gene, CDR1 is SNHLY and CDR2 is FYNNEI.

The sample holds a few counts of this clonotype. This chain uses TRBV11-2 with TRBJ2-7; D is unresolved. Germline values: CDR1 SGHAT, CDR2 FQNNGV. The CDR3 has 13 amino acids. V dropped 8 bases and J dropped 0 bases, with 11 bases sitting between them. CDR3 loop: CASGQLSSYEQYF. For the CDR3, the DNA is TGTGCCAGCGGGCAGCTAAGCTCCTACGAGCAGTACTTC. Supplemented by reference TRBV11-2 and TRBJ2-7, the full variable domain reads EAGVAQSPRYKIIEKRQSVAFWCNPISGHATLYWYQQILGQGPKLLIQFQNNGVVDDSQLPKDRFSAERLKGVDSTLKIQPAKLEDSAVYLCASGQLSSYEQYFGPGTRLTVT.

This clonotype was seen only a few times. The chain links TRBV7-9 to TRBJ2-7; D unresolved. Germline-derived CDR1 and CDR2 are SEHNR and FQNEAQ (reference sequence). The length of the CDR3 is 13 residues. The germline V and J ends were trimmed by 3 bases and 3 bases, with 9 bases remaining between them. The CDR3 region has the DNA TGTGCCAGCAGCTTTGATTATGGCTACGAGCAGTACTTC. Translated: CASSFDYGYEQYF.

Ten or more counts support this clonotype. The chain employs TRBV10-3 and TRBJ2-3, with a possible D match to TRBD2 (5 bases). Trimming removed 3 bases from V and 2 bases from J, with 9 bases in between. CDR3 length equals 14 residues. Germline V gene data show CDR1 as ENHRY and CDR2 as SYGVKD. CDR3: CAISDQRSTDTQYF. CDR3 coding DNA: TGTGCCATCAGTGATCAGCGGTCCACAGATACGCAGTATTTT.

The sample holds many counts of this clonotype. This sequence joins TRBV5-1 and TRBJ2-7; a possible D gene is TRBD2 (5 bases). The CDR3 spans 14 residues. V was cut by 4 bases and J by 3 bases, with 14 bases left in between. The germline CDR1 and CDR2 sequences are SGHRS and YFSETQ. The CDR3 sequence: CASSPTLRGYEQYF. In nucleotides, the CDR3 is TGCGCCAGCAGCCCTACTCTCCGGGGCTACGAGCAGTACTTC. The entire variable domain, with the rest obtained from reference TRBV5-1 and TRBJ2-7, is as follows: KAGVTQTPRYLIKTRGQQVTLSCSPISGHRSVSWYQQTPGQGLQFLFEYFSETQRNKGNFPGRFSGRQFSNSRSEMNVSTLELGDSALYLCASSPTLRGYEQYFGPGTRLTVT.

This clonotype was seen only a few times. The chain joins TRBV7-2 to TRBJ2-1; D perhaps matches TRBD1 (5 bases). This CDR3 contains 16 residues. Deletions cut 5 bases from V and 4 bases from J, with 18 bases between. Germline V gives CDR1 SGHTA, CDR2 FQGNSA. Written as DNA, the CDR3 is TGTGCCAGCAGCCCCCGGCCAGGGAAACTTTACAATGAGCAGTTCTTC. It specifies CASSPRPGKLYNEQFF.

This chain joins TRBV25-1 and TRBJ1-2, with unresolved D. CDR3 length: 12 residues. Trimming pared 6 bases from V and 3 bases from J, leaving 8 bases between. Germline-derived CDR1 and CDR2 are MGHDK and SYGVNS. The CDR3 sequence is CASRVGHYGYTF. Written as DNA, the CDR3 is TGTGCCAGCAGGGTCGGACACTATGGCTACACCTTC.

This clonotype was counted at least ten times. The chain carries TRBV27 and TRBJ1-2; D might be TRBD1 (6 bases). Deletions cut 6 bases from V and 4 bases from J, with 12 bases between. This CDR3 comprises 13 residues. Germline V lookup: CDR1 MNHEY, CDR2 SMNVEV (reference sequence). CDR3 DNA sequence: TGTGCCAGCAGCCCCGGACAGAGCTATGGCTACACCTTC. Protein: CASSPGQSYGYTF.

This clonotype was counted a few times. This rearrangement joins TRBV5-4 to TRBJ2-1; 10 bases align to TRBD1. J was trimmed by 8 bases and V by 0 bases; bases with no gene match: 5. This CDR3 is built from 15 residues. In germline, CDR1 is SGHNT, CDR2 YYREEE (reference sequence). CDR3 nucleotide sequence: TGTGCCAGCAGCTTGGAGAGACAGGGGGCCTATGAGCAGTTCTTC. Encoded protein: CASSLERQGAYEQFF.

This clonotype was observed at least ten times. This rearrangement joins TRBV5-5 to TRBJ2-1; D ambiguous. CDR1 SGHKS and CDR2 YYEKEE come from the germline V gene (reference sequence). V shed 10 bases and J shed 4 bases, with 18 bases lying between them. This CDR3 has 14 amino acids. CDR3 DNA sequence: TGTGCCGGGCCACTCCGAGGCTCGTACAATGAGCAGTTCTTC. Its translation is CAGPLRGSYNEQFF.

CDR3 loop: CASSPQSGNGQYF. The CDR3 DNA sequence: TGTGCCAGCTCACCACAGTCCGGGAATGGGCAGTACTTC. V is TRBV18 and J is TRBJ2-7; the D gene is possibly TRBD2 (5 bases). CDR1 is KGHSH, CDR2 LQKENI, per germline. Trimming took off 1 base at V and 9 bases at J, with 13 bases between the two ends. CDR3 length equals 13 residues. Full variable domain (missing parts from reference TRBV18 and TRBJ2-7): NAGVMQNPRHLVRRRGQEARLRCSPMKGHSHVYWYRQLPEEGLKFMVYLQKENIIDESGMPKERFSAEFPKEGPSILRIQQVVRGDSAAYFCASSPQSGNGQYFGPGTRLTVT.

The chain has TRBV15 and TRBJ2-2, with 12 bases aligning to TRBD2. Germline-derived CDR1 and CDR2 are LNHNV and YYDKDF (reference sequence). J lost 4 bases, V lost 1 base, and 4 bases had no gene match. The length of the CDR3 is 17 residues. CDR3 in amino acids: CATSRVPSGRVTGELFF. The DNA of the CDR3 is TGTGCCACCAGCAGAGTCCCTAGCGGGAGGGTCACCGGGGAGCTGTTTTTT. The full variable domain, in which reference TRBV15 and TRBJ2-2 provide the parts outside the CDR3, is DAMVIQNPRYQVTQFGKPVTLSCSQTLNHNVMYWYQQKSSQAPKLLFHYYDKDFNNEADTPDNFQSRRPNTSFCFLDIRSPGLGDTAMYLCATSRVPSGRVTGELFFGEGSRLTVL.

The J gene is TRBJ2-5, the V gene TRBV5-1; no reliable D call. Germline assignment: CDR1 SGHRS and CDR2 YFSETQ. This CDR3 has 14 amino acids. The V gene lost 4 bases and the J gene lost 0 bases, with 10 bases spanning the gap. The CDR3 is CASSRFGNQETQYF. In DNA, the CDR3 is TGCGCCAGCAGCAGGTTCGGTAACCAAGAGACCCAGTACTTC.

This clonotype was counted ten times or more. The genes are TRBV3-1 and TRBJ2-7; D might be TRBD1 or TRBD2, each matching 5 bases. The CDR3 contains 13 residues. Trimming cost V 4 bases and J 7 bases, with 14 bases left between them. Germline V gene data show CDR1 as LGHDT and CDR2 as YNNKEL (reference sequence). CDR3 sequence reads: CASSRVSGTEQYF. CDR3 nucleotides: TGTGCCAGCAGCCGGGTTTCCGGGACGGAGCAGTACTTC.

The chain joins TRBV5-4 to TRBJ2-6; no definite D call. This CDR3 region has 13 residues. The germline gives CDR1 SGHNT, CDR2 YYREEE (reference sequence). V gave up 7 bases and J gave up 2 bases, with 7 bases separating them. The CDR3 here is CASLVAGANVLTF. CDR3 DNA sequence: TGTGCCAGCCTGGTAGCTGGGGCCAACGTCCTGACTTTC.

This chain uses TRBV20-1 with TRBJ1-3; D remains unclear. V lost 1 base and J 6 bases, leaving 16 bases between the germline ends. This CDR3 comprises 15 residues. Germline values: CDR1 DFQATT, CDR2 SNEGSKA (reference sequence). CDR3 loop: CSARGSQRPSNTIYF. The CDR3 region has the DNA TGCAGTGCTAGAGGATCACAACGACCTTCAAACACCATATATTTT.

This clonotype was recorded many times. The V and J genes are TRBV3-1 and TRBJ2-3; D is unresolved. Germline V gives CDR1 LGHDT, CDR2 YNNKEL (reference sequence). CDR3 length: 15 residues. The V end was cut by 2 bases, the J end by 0 bases, with 9 bases between. The CDR3 bases are TGTGCCAGCAGCCAATTGTTTTCGAGCACAGATACGCAGTATTTT. This translates into CASSQLFSSTDTQYF.

This chain joins TRBV30 and TRBJ1-2; tentatively, D is TRBD1 (5 bases). Germline V CDR1 and CDR2: GTSNPN, SVGIG (reference sequence). The V gene lost 2 bases and the J gene lost 6 bases, with 10 bases spanning the gap. The CDR3 is made up of 12 amino acids. The CDR3 coding sequence is TGTGCCTGGAGTAGGCAGACAGATGGCTACACCTTC. Translating it yields CAWSRQTDGYTF.

The genes are TRBV4-2 and TRBJ2-6; D assignment may be TRBD1 or TRBD2 (5 bases each). The CDR3 extends over 17 amino acids. Looked up from germline, CDR1 is LGHNA and CDR2 is YNFKEQ. V lost 1 base, J lost 4 bases, and 14 bases lay in between. For the CDR3, the DNA is TGTGCCAGCAGCCAAGTCGGCTCCGGGACCGGGGCCAACGTCCTGACTTTC. This encodes CASSQVGSGTGANVLTF.

In its sample, this clonotype was seen many times. The chain is built from TRBV7-2 and TRBJ2-1; TRBD1 aligns across 9 bases. The CDR3 loop spans 16 amino acids. After removal of 1 base from V and 3 bases from J, the junction contained 4 bases not matched to a gene. Germline-derived CDR1 and CDR2 are SGHTA and FQGNSA. CDR3 protein: CASSLGDRVIYNEQFF. The CDR3, as DNA: TGTGCCAGCAGCTTAGGGGACAGGGTAATCTACAATGAGCAGTTCTTC.

This clonotype has a count of ten or more. This rearrangement joins TRBV24-1 to TRBJ2-3; D gene unclear. Trimming left V 2 bases short and J 5 bases short, with 10 bases between. The CDR3 runs 14 residues. Germline V lookup: CDR1 KGHDR, CDR2 SFDVKD. The CDR3 loop reads CATSDSGDRDTQYF. The CDR3 DNA reads as TGTGCCACCAGTGATTCTGGAGATAGAGATACGCAGTATTTT.

CDR3 loop: CASSPRREGPQNEQFF. Written as DNA, the CDR3 is TGTGCCAGCAGCCCTAGGCGGGAGGGTCCTCAAAATGAGCAGTTCTTC. The V call is TRBV9, the J call TRBJ2-1; 9 nucleotides line up with TRBD2. Germline V CDR1 and CDR2: SGDLS, YYNGEE. The CDR3 loop spans 16 amino acids. V dropped 4 bases and J dropped 7; count of bases not matched to a gene: 12.